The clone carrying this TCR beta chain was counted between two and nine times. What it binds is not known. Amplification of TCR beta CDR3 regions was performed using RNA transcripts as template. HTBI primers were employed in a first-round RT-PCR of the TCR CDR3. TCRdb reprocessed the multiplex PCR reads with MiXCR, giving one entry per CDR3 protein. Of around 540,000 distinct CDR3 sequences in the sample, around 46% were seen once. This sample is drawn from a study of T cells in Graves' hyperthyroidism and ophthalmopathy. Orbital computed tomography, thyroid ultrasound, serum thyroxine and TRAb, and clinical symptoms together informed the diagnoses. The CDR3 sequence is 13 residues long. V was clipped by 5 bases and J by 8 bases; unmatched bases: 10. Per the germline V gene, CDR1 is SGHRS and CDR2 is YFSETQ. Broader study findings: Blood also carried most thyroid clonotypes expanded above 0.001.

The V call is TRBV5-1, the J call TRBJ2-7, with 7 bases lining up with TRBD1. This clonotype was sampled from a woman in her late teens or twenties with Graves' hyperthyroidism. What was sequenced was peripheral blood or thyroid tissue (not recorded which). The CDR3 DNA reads TGCGCCAGCAGTCCAAGGACAGGTGATCAGCAGTACTTC. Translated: CASSPRTGDQQYF.